This TCR beta chain is from a study of CD8+ T cells in alopecia areata. Extraction and reverse transcription of RNA yielded cDNA as the sequencing template. Produced via immunoSEQ multiplex PCR; TCRdb's table is partial and in-frame only. The sample holds approximately 150,000 clones; about 60% are singletons and the top ten take 4.8%. This clone occurred once. V lost 5 bases to trimming and J lost 4 bases; unmatched junction nucleotides: 5. Germline CDR1 is SGHTA and CDR2 is FQGNSA. The CDR3 has 15 residues. V usage is TRBV7-2 and J usage is TRBJ2-5; 12 bases line up with TRBD2. Sequenced material: CD4+ T cells sorted from blood. This clonotype was sampled from a human donor in good health. CDR3 in DNA: TGTGCCAGCAGCCCCCCGGGACTAGCGGGAGAGACCCAGTACTTC. Amino acid sequence: CASSPPGLAGETQYF.